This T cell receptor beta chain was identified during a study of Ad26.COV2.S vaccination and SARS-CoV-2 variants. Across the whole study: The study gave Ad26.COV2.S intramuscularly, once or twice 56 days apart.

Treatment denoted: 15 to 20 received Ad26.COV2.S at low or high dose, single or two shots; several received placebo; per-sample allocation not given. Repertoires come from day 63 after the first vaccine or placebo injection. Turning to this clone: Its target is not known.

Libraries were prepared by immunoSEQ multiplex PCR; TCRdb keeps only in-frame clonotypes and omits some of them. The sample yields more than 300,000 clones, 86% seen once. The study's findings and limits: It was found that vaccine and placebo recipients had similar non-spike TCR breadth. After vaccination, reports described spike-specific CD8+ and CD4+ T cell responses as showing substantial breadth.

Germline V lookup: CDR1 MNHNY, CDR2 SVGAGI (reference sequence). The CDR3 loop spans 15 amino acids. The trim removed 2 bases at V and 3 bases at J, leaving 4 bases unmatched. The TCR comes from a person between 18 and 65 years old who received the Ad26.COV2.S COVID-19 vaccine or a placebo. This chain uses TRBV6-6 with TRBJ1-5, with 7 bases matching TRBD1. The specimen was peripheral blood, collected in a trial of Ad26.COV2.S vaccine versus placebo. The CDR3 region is CASSYPGQDNQPQHF. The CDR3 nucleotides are TGTGCCAGCAGTTACCCCGGACAGGACAATCAGCCCCAGCATTTT.